This TCR beta chain was recovered during a study of PD-L1 blockade in urothelial cancer. Time point denoted: peripheral blood 6 weeks after treatment start. The CDR3 is 16 amino acids. V shed 0 bases, J shed 9 bases, and the junction held 12 bases outside the gene matches. In germline, CDR1 is SQVTM, CDR2 ANQGSEA. PCRs were each spiked with synthetic TCR analog templates. Sequencing was performed with immunoSEQ multiplex PCR; in TCRdb, only in-frame clones are kept and a portion is missing. Among tens of thousands of clones listed, roughly 84% were seen once. This receptor was obtained from a man in his fifties with urothelial cancer. Source: PBMCs, taken around atezolizumab (anti-PD-L1) treatment. This chain links TRBV29-1 with TRBJ2-3; 10 bases fit TRBD2. The CDR3 spells CSVEDWGSLAGATQYF. CDR3 sequence (DNA): TGCAGCGTTGAAGACTGGGGGTCCCTAGCGGGAGCCACGCAGTATTTT.